Given below is one TCR beta chain in context. Antigen: not known. Libraries were UMI-labeled 5' RACE TRB cDNA. TCRdb reprocessed the 5' RACE reads; each CDR3 protein has one entry and no DNA is given. The record lists approximately 89,000 distinct CDR3 sequences, of which the ten most abundant hold around 0.51%. This sample is drawn from a study of CXCR3-negative and CXCR3-positive naive CD8 T cells. Study overall: The total count of TRB reads reached approximately 150 million, and each library contributed about 1.5 +/- 0.3 million.

Study-level results: Between one naive subset and the other, surface CD5 was comparable, and TCR strength was inferred from TRB CDR3 properties. Memory CD8+ cells showed much lower diversity, while both naive subsets were comparably high. Comparison of naive cells showed more hydrophobic TRB CDR3s in CXCR3-positive than in CXCR3-negative naive cells. TRBV-TRBJ usage was alike in naive CXCR3-negative and CXCR3-positive cells but differed in memory cells.

The CDR3 loop spans 15 amino acids. CDR1 and CDR2 (germline): DFQATT, SNEGSKA (reference sequence). Source material: naive CXCR3+ CD8+ T cells from blood. Subset here: CD45RO-CCR7+CD27+CD95- naive CD8+ T cells expressing CXCR3 (TNR3+). The J gene is TRBJ2-4, the V gene TRBV20-1. This clonotype originated in a human donor in good health. Some clones in this sample may be carry-over from other donors' samples. This CDR3 reads CSARDPNLAKNIQYF.